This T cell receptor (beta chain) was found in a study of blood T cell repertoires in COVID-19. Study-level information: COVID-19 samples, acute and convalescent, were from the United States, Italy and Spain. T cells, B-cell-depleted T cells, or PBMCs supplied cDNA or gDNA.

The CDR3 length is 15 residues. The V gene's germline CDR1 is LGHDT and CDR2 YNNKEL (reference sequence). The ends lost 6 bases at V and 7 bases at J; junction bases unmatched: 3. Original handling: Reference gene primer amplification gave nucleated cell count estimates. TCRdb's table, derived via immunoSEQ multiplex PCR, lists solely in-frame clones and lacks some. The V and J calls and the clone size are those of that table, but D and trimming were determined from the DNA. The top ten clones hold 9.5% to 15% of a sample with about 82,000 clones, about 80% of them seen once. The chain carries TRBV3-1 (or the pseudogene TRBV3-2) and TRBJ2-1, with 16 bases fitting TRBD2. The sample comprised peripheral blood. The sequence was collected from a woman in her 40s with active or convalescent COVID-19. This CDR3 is CASSLGLAGGNEQFF. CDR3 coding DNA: TGTGCCAGCAGTCTGGGACTAGCGGGGGGGAATGAGCAGTTCTTC.